These 19 T cell receptor beta chains were sequenced from one sample in a study of T-cell reconstitution after alpha-beta-depleted transplantation in children. The TCRbeta library incorporated unique molecular identifiers. Via MiXCR, TCRdb re-called the PCR reads, giving one row per CDR3 protein. The sample holds 610,000 or so distinct CDR3 sequences; 25% to 30% are singletons and the top ten take just over 35%. Here the sequenced sample was PBMCs, taken before TCRalphabeta/CD19-depleted stem cell transplant. The receptors stem from a boy in the first two years of life with Wiskott-Aldrich syndrome, due to receive a stem cell transplant.

This chain uses TRBV29-1 with TRBJ2-1; 8 nucleotides agree with TRBD2. V was pared by 4 bases and J by 0 bases, with 5 bases of the junction left unmatched. CDR1 and CDR2 from the germline V gene are SQVTM and ANQGSEA. CDR3 length equals 15 residues. CDR3 DNA sequence: TGCAGCGTTGGGGGACTAGTGAGCTCCTACAATGAGCAGTTCTTC. This gives the protein CSVGGLVSSYNEQFF.

This clonotype was seen only a few times. J is TRBJ2-5 and V is TRBV6-5; D gene unclear. V was cut by 0 bases and J by 7 bases, with 12 bases left in between. The CDR3 consists of 14 residues. CDR1 and CDR2 (germline): MNHEY, SVGAGI. CDR3 sequence reads: CASSYSRLGATQYF. CDR3 nucleotides: TGTGCCAGCAGTTACTCTCGTTTAGGAGCGACCCAGTACTTC.

This chain connects TRBV5-5 to TRBJ1-5, with D possibly matching TRBD1 (5 bases). Germline V CDR1 and CDR2: SGHKS, YYEKEE (reference sequence). The CDR3 covers 15 residues. V lost 2 bases and J 3 bases, leaving 12 bases between the germline ends. CDR3 DNA: TGTGCCAGCAGCTTCGGGGCGGAAGACAATCAGCCCCAGCATTTT. Protein: CASSFGAEDNQPQHF.

V and J are TRBV7-2 and TRBJ1-2; TRBD1 might be the D (6 bases). Germline values: CDR1 SGHTA, CDR2 FQGNSA. The ends were cut back, 5 bases at V and 5 bases at J, with 12 bases in the middle. The CDR3 spans 13 residues. CDR3 DNA sequence: TGTGCCAGCAGCCCGGACAGATTATATGGCTACACCTTC. Translation gives CASSPDRLYGYTF.

This chain connects TRBV6-2 or TRBV6-3 to TRBJ2-7; TRBD1 might be the D (6 bases). V was clipped by 2 bases and J by 3 bases, with 14 bases between them. The CDR3 sequence is 15 residues long. Germline-derived CDR1 and CDR2 are MNHEY and SVGEGT. The CDR3 loop reads CASSYERTDHYEQYF. The CDR3 DNA follows: TGTGCCAGCAGTTACGAGAGGACAGACCACTACGAGCAGTACTTC.

The chain couples TRBV5-1 to TRBJ2-5, with a possible D match to TRBD1 (6 bases). Germline values: CDR1 SGHRS, CDR2 YFSETQ. The CDR3 extends over 18 amino acids. V shed 0 bases and J shed 3 bases, with 21 bases lying between them. CDR3 nucleotides: TGCGCCAGCAGCTTGGCGACCTTTACAGGGACCCTAAAAGAGACCCAGTACTTC. Amino acid sequence: CASSLATFTGTLKETQYF.

The CDR3 DNA reads TGCGCCAGCAGCTTGGTGGCCGGGACAGGGGGCTGGTATGGGAAAACCTATGGGTCCAATGAGCAGTTCTTC. Protein: CASSLVAGTGGWYGKTYGSNEQFF. The V and J genes are TRBV5-1 and TRBJ2-1; the match to TRBD1 covers 12 bases. The germline V gene has CDR1 SGHRS and CDR2 YFSETQ. This CDR3 has 24 amino acids. J was trimmed by 6 bases and V by 0 bases; bases with no gene match: 28. Supplemented by reference TRBV5-1 and TRBJ2-1, the full variable domain reads KAGVTQTPRYLIKTRGQQVTLSCSPISGHRSVSWYQQTPGQGLQFLFEYFSETQRNKGNFPGRFSGRQFSNSRSEMNVSTLELGDSALYLCASSLVAGTGGWYGKTYGSNEQFFGPGTRLTVL.

The V and J genes are TRBV10-3 and TRBJ2-1; D is undetermined. This CDR3 is built from 13 residues. Trimming took off 1 base at V and 4 bases at J, with 5 bases between the two ends. Germline-derived CDR1 and CDR2 are ENHRY and SYGVKD. CDR3 protein: CAISELRYNEQFF. In DNA form, the CDR3 reads TGTGCCATCAGTGAGTTGAGATACAATGAGCAGTTCTTC.

This clonotype was seen only a few times. V gene TRBV5-1 combines with J gene TRBJ1-1; D ambiguous. V lost 1 base to trimming and J lost 2 bases, with 9 bases between them. The CDR3 is 14 amino acids. The germline V gene encodes CDR1 SGHRS and CDR2 YFSETQ. CDR3 region: CASSLTRGNTEAFF. DNA of the CDR3: TGCGCCAGCAGCTTGACCCGCGGCAACACTGAAGCTTTCTTT. The whole variable domain, filled in from reference TRBV5-1 and TRBJ1-1, reads KAGVTQTPRYLIKTRGQQVTLSCSPISGHRSVSWYQQTPGQGLQFLFEYFSETQRNKGNFPGRFSGRQFSNSRSEMNVSTLELGDSALYLCASSLTRGNTEAFFGQGTRLTVV.

The chain recombines TRBV29-1 with TRBJ2-1; 7 bases are a match to TRBD1. This CDR3 is 14 amino acids long. Per germline, CDR1 SQVTM and CDR2 ANQGSEA. V dropped 4 bases and J dropped 4; count of bases not matched to a gene: 7. CDR3 nucleotides: TGCAGCGTTGTAGATCAGGGGGAATACAATGAGCAGTTCTTC. Its translation: CSVVDQGEYNEQFF.

There are a few counts of this clonotype. The chain recombines TRBV12-3 or TRBV12-4 with TRBJ2-1; TRBD2 aligns across 11 bases. The CDR3 loop spans 15 amino acids. V was pared by 6 bases and J by 5 bases, with 6 bases of the junction left unmatched. The DNA for the CDR3 is TGTGCCAGCAGCCACCGACTAGCGGGGAACAATGAGCAGTTCTTC. Residues: CASSHRLAGNNEQFF.

The chain uses TRBV5-1 and TRBJ1-3; D ambiguous. V gave up 2 bases and J gave up 2 bases, with 5 bases separating them. Germline V gene sequence: CDR1 SGHRS, CDR2 YFSETQ. This CDR3 region has 13 residues. The CDR3 sequence is CASSFETGNTIYF. In DNA, the CDR3 is TGCGCCAGCAGCTTCGAAACTGGAAACACCATATATTTT.

The chain uses TRBV4-3 and TRBJ1-3, with TRBD1 as a possible D gene (5 bases). CDR3 length: 16 residues. From germline, CDR1 is LGHNA and CDR2 YSLEER. The V and J ends lost 2 bases and 0 bases respectively, with 11 bases between them. The CDR3 DNA reads TGCGCCAGCAGCCAACTCGCAGGGCTCTCTGGAAACACCATATATTTT. This encodes CASSQLAGLSGNTIYF.

The chain combines TRBV3-1 with TRBJ2-2; D is perhaps TRBD2 (6 bases). The CDR3 spans 13 residues. CDR1 and CDR2 from the germline V gene are LGHDT and YNNKEL (reference sequence). V was shortened by 4 bases and J by 10 bases, with 13 bases between the two germline ends. The CDR3 nucleotides are TGTGCCAGCAGCCCCCTACTAGCAGCGGAGCTGTTTTTT. Translated: CASSPLLAAELFF.

CDR3 amino acids: CASSLALGRGNTEAFF. For the CDR3, the DNA is TGTGCCAGCAGCTTAGCGCTAGGACGGGGGAACACTGAAGCTTTCTTT. The J gene is TRBJ1-1, the V gene TRBV7-9; D gene ambiguous. The CDR3 covers 16 residues. Germline CDR1 and CDR2: SEHNR and FQNEAQ (reference sequence). Trimming left V 0 bases short and J 1 base short, with 12 bases between.

This clonotype has just a few counts. This chain connects TRBV28 to TRBJ1-3; D is possibly TRBD1 (6 bases). This CDR3 comprises 17 residues. CDR1 is MDHEN and CDR2 is SYDVKM in the germline V gene. The V end lost 4 bases, the J end lost 1 base, and 17 bases lay between the germline ends. This CDR3 is CASSSRGAELSGNTIYF. The CDR3 DNA reads as TGTGCCAGCAGTTCGAGGGGGGCAGAGCTATCTGGAAACACCATATATTTT.

This chain connects TRBV9 to TRBJ2-1; TRBD2 might be the D (5 bases). Germline CDR1 reads SGDLS; CDR2 reads YYNGEE. The CDR3 sequence is 14 residues long. Trimming cost V 10 bases and J 0 bases, with 14 bases left between them. The CDR3 loop is CASSRGTSYNEQFF. CDR3 bases: TGTGCCTCGAGCCGGGGTACCTCCTACAATGAGCAGTTCTTC.

In this sample, this clonotype turned up many times. The chain links TRBV5-1 to TRBJ2-1; weak D call: TRBD2 (5 bases). The CDR3 runs 13 residues. Germline CDR1 reads SGHRS; CDR2 reads YFSETQ. Trimming removed 5 bases at V and 0 bases at J, with 6 bases between. The CDR3 reads CASRLVSYNEQFF. Here the CDR3 DNA reads TGCGCCAGCAGACTAGTCTCCTACAATGAGCAGTTCTTC.

V usage is TRBV7-3 and J usage is TRBJ2-3, with a tentative D call TRBD1 (5 bases). This CDR3 region has 15 residues. V lost 5 bases to trimming and J lost 2 bases, with 14 bases between them. Germline lookup yields CDR1 SGHTA and CDR2 FQGTGA. The CDR3 sequence: CASSHLGAHTDTQYF. CDR3 sequence (DNA): TGTGCCAGCAGCCACCTAGGGGCGCACACAGATACGCAGTATTTT. Together with reference TRBV7-3 and TRBJ2-3, the CDR3 gives the full variable domain: GAGVSQTPSNKVTEKGKYVELRCDPISGHTALYWYRQSLGQGPEFLIYFQGTGAADDSGLPNDRFFAVRPEGSVSTLKIQRTERGDSAVYLCASSHLGAHTDTQYFGPGTRLTVL.